This section outlines one T cell receptor (beta chain) sequence together with its context. Its antigen is not identified. Template switching (which added a universal primer site) was used, and cDNA carried unique molecular identifiers. From the 5' RACE reads, TCRdb called clonotypes with MiXCR, one entry per CDR3 protein. Found here are more than 200,000 distinct CDR3 sequences, around 10% of them singletons; the top ten hold 5.1%. The data stem from a study of identical twins. All of the donors were Caucasians in good health. Findings and limits, study-wide: Sequences that were out-of-frame, alpha and twin-shared displayed an excess of low generation probability.

The CDR3 spans 13 residues. The trim removed 10 bases at V and 3 bases at J, leaving 9 bases unmatched. Sequencing was carried out using memory (CD45RO+) T cells sorted from blood. V and J are TRBV12-3 or TRBV12-4 and TRBJ2-7; 7 bases match TRBD1. This sequence was found in a woman between 18 and 29 years old in good health. DNA for the CDR3: TGTGCCATCCGGACAGGTCCTTGCTACGAGCAGTACTTC. Encoded protein: CAIRTGPCYEQYF.